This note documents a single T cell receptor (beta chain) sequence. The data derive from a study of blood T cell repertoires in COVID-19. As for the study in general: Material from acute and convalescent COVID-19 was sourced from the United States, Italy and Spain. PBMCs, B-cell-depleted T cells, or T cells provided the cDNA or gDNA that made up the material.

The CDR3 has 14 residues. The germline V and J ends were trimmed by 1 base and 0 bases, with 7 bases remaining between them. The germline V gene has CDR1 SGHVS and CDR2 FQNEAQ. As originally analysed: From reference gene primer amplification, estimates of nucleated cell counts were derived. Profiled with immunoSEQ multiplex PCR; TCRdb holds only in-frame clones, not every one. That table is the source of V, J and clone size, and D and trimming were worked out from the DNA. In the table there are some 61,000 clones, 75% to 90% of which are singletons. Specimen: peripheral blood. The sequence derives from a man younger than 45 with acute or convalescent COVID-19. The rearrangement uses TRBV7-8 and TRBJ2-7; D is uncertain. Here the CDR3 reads CASSLGTVSYEQYF. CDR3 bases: TGTGCCAGCAGCTTAGGTACAGTCTCCTACGAGCAGTACTTC.